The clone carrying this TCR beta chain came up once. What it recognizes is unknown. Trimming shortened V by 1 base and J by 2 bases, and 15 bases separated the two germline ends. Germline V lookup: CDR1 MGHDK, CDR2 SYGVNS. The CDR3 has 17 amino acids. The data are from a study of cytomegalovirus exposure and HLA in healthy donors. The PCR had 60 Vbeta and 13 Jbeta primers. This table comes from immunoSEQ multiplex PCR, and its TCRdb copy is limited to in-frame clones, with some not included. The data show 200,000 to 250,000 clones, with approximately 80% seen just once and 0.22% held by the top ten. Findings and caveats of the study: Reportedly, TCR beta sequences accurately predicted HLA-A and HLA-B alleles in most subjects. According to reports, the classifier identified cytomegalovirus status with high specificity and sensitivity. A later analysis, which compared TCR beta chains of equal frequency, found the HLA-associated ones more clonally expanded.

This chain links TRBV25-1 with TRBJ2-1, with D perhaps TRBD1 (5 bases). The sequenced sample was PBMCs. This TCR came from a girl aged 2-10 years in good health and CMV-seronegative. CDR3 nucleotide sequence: TGTGCCAGCAGTGAATCCACCCGCCAGGGTGCCTACAATGAGCAGTTCTTC. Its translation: CASSESTRQGAYNEQFF.